This T cell receptor (beta chain) was documented in a study of T cells in tumors after PD-1 blockade. Study details: Some patients also took daily vismodegib 150 mg during anti-PD-1 treatment.

Regarding the study as a whole: About 41% of tumor TCR clonotypes were also found in blood.

Input was 616 ng to 6,004 ng of genomic DNA from tumor or blood. The protocol was immunoSEQ multiplex PCR, while the TCRdb copy is restricted to in-frame clones and leaves out a portion. The sample lists around 34,000 clones; approximately 73% were seen once. Germline V lookup: CDR1 GTSNPN, CDR2 SVGIG (reference sequence). The CDR3 loop spans 16 amino acids. The trim removed 1 base at V and 1 base at J, leaving 7 bases unmatched. Details on this clone: Its antigen is unknown.

The gene calls are TRBV30 and TRBJ2-1, with 7 positions matching TRBD1. The sequence came from a human donor with basal cell carcinoma. This sample comprised PBMCs, obtained after anti-PD-1 treatment. The CDR3: CAWSDQGQKSYNEQFF. The CDR3 region has the DNA TGTGCCTGGAGTGATCAGGGACAGAAATCCTACAATGAGCAGTTCTTC.